This T cell receptor beta chain is drawn from a study of CXCR3-negative and CXCR3-positive naive CD8 T cells. Preparation of TRB cDNA libraries relied on 5' RACE carrying UMI labels. TCRdb re-called the 5' RACE reads and gives one entry per CDR3 protein, without DNA. The specimen's table records about 98,000 distinct CDR3 sequences. Study conclusions and caveats: Within a donor, both naive subsets shared TRBV-TRBJ usage, unlike memory cells. Whereas both naive subsets had comparably high diversity, memory CD8+ cells had much lower diversity. Naive cells positive for CXCR3 carried more hydrophobic TRB CDR3s than CXCR3-negative ones.

The CDR3 covers 14 residues. Germline CDR1 is SGHTA and CDR2 is FQGNSA. On this clonotype: Antigen specificity is unknown.

Naivety in CD8+ T cells corresponded to a CD45RO-CCR7+CD27+CD95- phenotype. This receptor was obtained from a human donor in good health. Some clones in this sample may be carry-over from other donors' samples. The rearrangement links TRBV7-2 to TRBJ2-5. Specimen: naive CXCR3+ CD8+ T cells from blood. This sample's subset: CD45RO-CCR7+CD27+CD95- naive CD8+ T cells expressing CXCR3 (TNR3+). CDR3 region: CASSPVAYQETQYF.